The count of the clone carrying this TCR beta chain is one. No antigen is known for it. This CDR3 contains 14 residues. Germline loops: CDR1 SEHNR, CDR2 FQNEAQ (reference sequence). The germline V and J ends were trimmed by 5 bases and 4 bases, with 12 bases remaining between them. Source study methods: Productive clonotypes were detectable down to 2.59 x 10-5 frequency. Profiled with immunoSEQ multiplex PCR; TCRdb holds only in-frame clones, not every one. That table gives V, J and clone size, and the DNA gave D and trimming. Of some 40,000 clones in the sample, approximately 88% are singletons; the top ten hold about 0.34%. The sample belongs to a study of STAT5B mutations in CD4+ large granular lymphocyte leukemia. Study findings and constraints: No patients shared main leukemic clonotypes, though roughly 27% appeared at low frequency elsewhere. Compared with healthy controls (2/35), patient top clones favored TRBV06 (8/27).

The chain employs TRBV7-9 and TRBJ1-3, with D perhaps TRBD1 (6 bases). Sequences were obtained from CD4+ T cells from blood buffy coats. The sequence derives from a human donor in good health. The CDR3 reads CASSRQGRGNTIYF. CDR3 nucleotide sequence: TGTGCCAGCAGCCGTCAGGGGCGAGGAAACACCATATATTTT.